This TCR beta chain originates from a study of blood T cells in healthy people across ages (dated by TCRdb to between 2014 and 2017). Background on the whole study: Template switching captured roughly one uniquely barcoded TCR beta cDNA molecule per two T cells in model experiments. The study measured age-related changes in TCR beta repertoire diversity using deep sequencing normalized with unique cDNA molecular identifiers. Donors were grouped into four age groups: young (average approximately 16 years), middle-aged (roughly 37), aged (roughly 62) and long-lived (just over 80). To avoid experimental bias, donors of different ages were randomly spread across the sequencing lanes. The study analyzed two additional independent replicas of 1 million unique cDNA reads from the same blood draw for two donors, one aged 18 to 30 and one aged 80 or older. The research as a whole found: Total diversity estimates from one million sequenced T cells were considered lower bounds and underestimates. Donor CMV infection status was unknown, potentially confounding age-related changes in expanded clonotypes. Since profiling was done on bulk unsorted PBMCs, naive and antigen-experienced compartments could not be conclusively compared. The long-lived group showed more naive CD4+ T cells, fewer expanded clones and increased TCR diversity than the aged group, suggesting age selection. Observed TCR beta diversity per million T cells fell roughly linearly with age, and a significant reduction was already apparent by age roughly 40. There was a strong correlation between observed TCR beta diversity and the percentage of naive T cells measured by flow cytometry.

The donors were under 40 Caucasian individuals from Russia, aged 6 to 90 years, who were systemically healthy. Each donor gave approximately 10 milliliters of peripheral blood, collected into EDTA-treated Vacutainer tubes. Ficoll-Paque density-gradient centrifugation was used to isolate PBMCs, with at least 6 million obtained per sample. Total RNA, at least 6 micrograms per sample, was extracted from PBMCs with Trizol reagent. Naive CD45RAhigh/CD27high T cell percentages were measured by flow cytometry on a PBMC aliquot from every donor. Points on this clonotype: No antigen is known for it. Base qualities are not at hand, and no much larger clone is one base apart.

Receptor amplification or capture employed 5' RACE. Instrument used: Illumina HiSeq 2500. The second PCR ran for roughly 7 to 11 cycles and used a J-beta primer mix along with a sample-barcoded 5' primer. A unique molecular identifier was introduced onto each TCR beta cDNA molecule by a template-switch 5' adaptor carrying 12 random nucleotides. Each sample yielded at least 3 million CDR3-containing paired-end reads. First-strand cDNA synthesis was performed from all RNA using the Mint cDNA synthesis kit, with priming by a TRBC-specific oligonucleotide. Following uracil-DNA glycosylase treatment, all cDNA underwent a first 18-cycle PCR with the universal primers M1SS and BC2_uni_R. The study's own analysis went as follows. For normalization, 1 million high-quality reads, each with a distinct molecular identifier, were randomly selected from each sample. Instead of being binned into consensus sequences, reads with shared molecular identifiers were discarded. MiTCR, set to a Q25 quality threshold and the strictest error-elimination algorithm, was used for CDR3 identification, clonotype clustering and error correction. A nonparametric unseen species model using Euler transformation provided a lower-bound estimate of total TCR beta diversity. TCRdb's own reprocessing of the public reads used fastp at Q25 and MiXCR and kept productive beta chains. Rows merge per CDR3 protein into single entries with the most common DNA and genes. The V and J calls and clone size come from TCRdb's table, not from the authors' own analysis. The sample profile shows around 800,000 distinct CDR3 sequences; about 53% of them were found once. Roughly 40% of the sample comes from the top ten.

Material for sequencing was blood. This TCR was recovered from a man of 80 years or more in good health.

The CDR3 loop reads CASSLRGTSGSTDTQYF. The DNA sequence reads TGTGCCAGCAGCTTGAGGGGGACTAGCGGGAGTACAGATACGCAGTATTTT. This sequence uses TRBV7-2 and TRBJ2-3, with TRBD2 matching 14 junction bases. The germline V and J ends show losses of 3 bases and 3 bases respectively, and no gene match explains 5 bases of the junction. The germline V gene sets CDR1 to SGHTA and CDR2 to FQGNSA. Including cysteine and phenylalanine, the CDR3 has 17 amino acids. Left in the record is the CDR3 DNA by itself, 51 bases read in frame from the first base.